These 23 T cell receptor beta chains share one sample of origin, sequenced in a study of blood T cell repertoires in COVID-19. Method: immunoSEQ multiplex PCR; TCRdb's copy keeps in-frame clones and lacks some. The sample holds tens of thousands of clones, 70% to 80% seen once. Sequenced sample: peripheral blood. The receptors originated from a human donor in a cohort sampled during active COVID-19.

V and J are TRBV3-1 (or the pseudogene TRBV3-2) and TRBJ2-3, with 10 nucleotides matching TRBD2. The CDR3 spans 15 residues. V was pared by 1 base and J by 3 bases, with 1 base of the junction left unmatched. The germline gives CDR1 LGHDT, CDR2 YNNKEL (reference sequence). CDR3: CASSQVGLATDTQYF. In DNA, the CDR3 is TGTGCCAGCAGCCAAGTGGGACTAGCGACAGATACGCAGTATTTT.

The J gene is TRBJ2-7, the V gene TRBV5-1, with a possible D match to TRBD1 (8 bases). Trimming left V 4 bases short and J 4 bases short, with 15 bases between. This CDR3 has 14 residues. In germline, CDR1 is SGHRS, CDR2 YFSETQ. CDR3 bases: TGCGCCAGCAGCACACAGGGGGGGAGTTACGAGCAGTACTTC. Its translation: CASSTQGGSYEQYF.

This rearrangement joins TRBV7-2 to TRBJ1-5; 7 nucleotides match TRBD1. J lost 6 bases, V lost 4 bases, and 12 bases had no gene match. The CDR3 covers 16 residues. From germline, CDR1 is SGHTA and CDR2 FQGNSA. CDR3 bases: TGTGCCAGCAGCTATTTCGCCGGGACAGAGGGTCAGCCCCAGCATTTT. It encodes CASSYFAGTEGQPQHF.

The genes are TRBV30 and TRBJ1-5; D may be TRBD1 (6 bases). The CDR3 contains 16 residues. V lost 1 base to trimming and J lost 6 bases, with 19 bases between them. CDR1 is GTSNPN, CDR2 SVGIG, per germline (reference sequence). The CDR3 DNA is TGTGCCTGGAGTGGAGGCACAGGGCGAGCCGGTCAGCCCCAGCATTTT. This codes for CAWSGGTGRAGQPQHF.

The chain combines TRBV5-1 with TRBJ1-1, with D perhaps matching TRBD1 (6 bases). CDR1 is SGHRS, CDR2 YFSETQ, per germline. The V end was cut by 4 bases, the J end by 0 bases, with 10 bases between. The CDR3 loop spans 14 amino acids. CDR3 loop: CASSPGDMNTEAFF. The DNA of the CDR3 is TGCGCCAGCAGCCCAGGGGATATGAACACTGAAGCTTTCTTT.

The table lists this clone with a few counts. The chain combines TRBV7-9 with TRBJ2-3; TRBD2 aligns across 7 bases. From germline, CDR1 is SEHNR and CDR2 FQNEAQ (reference sequence). CDR3 size: 17 residues. Losses at the gene ends were 5 bases for V and 4 bases for J; bases not matched to a gene: 15. DNA of the CDR3: TGTGCCAGCAGCACGAACCTTGGGGGGAGGGCCCCAGATACGCAGTATTTT. Protein: CASSTNLGGRAPDTQYF.

The table lists this clone with a count of one. The V and J genes are TRBV12-3 or TRBV12-4 and TRBJ2-1, with 10 bases that match TRBD2. V shed 9 bases and J 9 bases; nucleotides not matched to a gene: 8. This CDR3 has 13 residues. The CDR3 region has the DNA TGTGCCAGTGCTAGCGGGAGTTTAAGTGAGCAGTTCTTC. Translation gives CASASGSLSEQFF.

This sequence joins TRBV27 and TRBJ1-1, with 8 bases aligning to TRBD1. Trimming removed 8 bases from V and 4 bases from J; junction bases left unmatched: 9. The length of the CDR3 is 14 residues. Per the germline V gene, CDR1 is MNHEY and CDR2 is SMNVEV (reference sequence). CDR3 protein: CASGHQTGVTEAFF. Written as DNA, the CDR3 is TGTGCCAGCGGGCACCAGACAGGGGTCACTGAAGCTTTCTTT.

This rearrangement joins TRBV7-9 to TRBJ1-1; the D gene is possibly TRBD1 (6 bases). Germline CDR1 SEHNR, CDR2 FQNEAQ (reference sequence). CDR3 length: 15 amino acids. The V end was cut by 10 bases, the J end by 3 bases, with 21 bases between. As DNA, the CDR3 is TGTGCCATAGGGGGAGACACCTCTATTTACACTGAAGCTTTCTTT. Translating it yields CAIGGDTSIYTEAFF.

This chain links TRBV6-2 or TRBV6-3 with TRBJ2-1; maybe TRBD1 (5 bases). The germline CDR1 and CDR2 sequences are MNHEY and SVGEGT. The CDR3 length is 15 residues. Trimming pared 5 bases from V and 2 bases from J, leaving 13 bases between. CDR3 in DNA: TGTGCCAGCAGTCAGAACAGGTTAACCTACAATGAGCAGTTCTTC. It encodes CASSQNRLTYNEQFF.

This clone was counted once. The J gene is TRBJ1-1, the V gene TRBV27; possibly TRBD1 for D (5 bases). CDR1 and CDR2 (germline): MNHEY, SMNVEV (reference sequence). The CDR3 has 14 amino acids. Trimming stripped 3 bases from V and 4 bases from J, with 12 bases between. The CDR3 DNA reads as TGTGCCAGCAGTTTCAGGCAGGGTGGCACTGAAGCTTTCTTT. This codes for CASSFRQGGTEAFF.

In its sample, this clone was seen once. The gene calls are TRBV5-1 and TRBJ2-2; unclear D gene. V was shortened by 0 bases and J by 5 bases, with 14 bases between the two germline ends. The CDR3 runs 16 residues. Germline V gene data show CDR1 as SGHRS and CDR2 as YFSETQ. The CDR3 DNA reads as TGCGCCAGCAGCTTGGATCCTGTTACCGGGACCGGGGAGCTGTTTTTT. Its translation is CASSLDPVTGTGELFF.

This chain uses TRBV27 with TRBJ2-7; 9 bases align to TRBD1. Germline CDR1 MNHEY, CDR2 SMNVEV (reference sequence). The CDR3 is made up of 13 amino acids. J lost 6 bases, V lost 3 bases, and 3 bases had no gene match. The CDR3 loop is CASSFGTGSEQYF. For the CDR3, the DNA is TGTGCCAGCAGTTTCGGGACAGGGTCCGAGCAGTACTTC.

Only one count was recorded for this clone. CDR3 protein: CATSRDLGLAGGLKADNEQFF. CDR3 in DNA: TGTGCCACCAGCAGAGACCTGGGACTAGCGGGAGGATTAAAGGCGGACAATGAGCAGTTCTTC. The chain employs TRBV15 and TRBJ2-1, with 15 nucleotides matching TRBD2. CDR3 length equals 21 residues. CDR1 and CDR2 from the germline V gene are LNHNV and YYDKDF (reference sequence). The V segment lost 0 bases and the J segment 5 bases; nucleotides outside the gene matches: 14.

This clone was counted a few times. The chain carries TRBV11-2 and TRBJ2-4; tentative D call: TRBD2 (6 bases). This CDR3 spans 16 amino acids. CDR1 SGHAT and CDR2 FQNNGV come from the germline V gene. Trimming pared 1 base from V and 2 bases from J, leaving 12 bases between. The CDR3 DNA sequence: TGTGCCAGCAGCTTAGGCCCGACTAGATCCAAAAACATTCAGTACTTC. Its translation is CASSLGPTRSKNIQYF.

This chain joins TRBV11-2 and TRBJ2-4; D might be TRBD2 (5 bases). The CDR3 has 14 amino acids. Trimming pared 5 bases from V and 7 bases from J, leaving 15 bases between. Germline V gene lookup returns CDR1 SGHAT and CDR2 FQNNGV. CDR3 sequence (DNA): TGTGCCAGCAGCACCCGAGGGTTGGGGAACATTCAGTACTTC. This translates into CASSTRGLGNIQYF.

The rearrangement joins TRBV10-3 to TRBJ1-5; possibly TRBD1 for D (6 bases). This CDR3 is 14 amino acids long. V lost 5 bases, J lost 3 bases, and 11 bases lay in between. CDR1 is ENHRY and CDR2 is SYGVKD in the germline V gene. CDR3 sequence (DNA): TGTGCCATCAGTTTTGACAGGTTCAATCAGCCCCAGCATTTT. This sequence encodes CAISFDRFNQPQHF.

The rearrangement links TRBV9 to TRBJ2-5; possibly TRBD2 for D (6 bases). Trimming took 0 bases from V and 1 from J, leaving 10 bases between them. Looked up from germline, CDR1 is SGDLS and CDR2 is YYNGEE. The CDR3 has 15 amino acids. Here the CDR3 DNA reads TGTGCCAGCAGCGTAGGGGCTAGCGCCCAAGAGACCCAGTACTTC. Translated: CASSVGASAQETQYF. Full variable domain (rest looked up from reference TRBV9 and TRBJ2-5): DSGVTQTPKHLITATGQRVTLRCSPRSGDLSVYWYQQSLDQGLQFLIQYYNGEERAKGNILERFSAQQFPDLHSELNLSSLELGDSALYFCASSVGASAQETQYFGPGTRLLVL.

The genes are TRBV6-5 and TRBJ2-1; 8 nucleotides match TRBD2. The CDR3 is made up of 14 amino acids. CDR1 and CDR2 (germline): MNHEY, SVGAGI. V gave up 5 bases and J gave up 4 bases; unmatched junction bases: 4. The CDR3 sequence: CASSRSGSYNEQFF. The DNA of the CDR3 is TGTGCCAGCAGTCGAAGCGGGAGTTACAATGAGCAGTTCTTC.

This clone turned up a few times. This chain uses TRBV3-1 (or the pseudogene TRBV3-2) with TRBJ1-3; 7 nucleotides agree with TRBD1. Germline V lookup: CDR1 LGHDT, CDR2 YNNKEL (reference sequence). The junction had 10 bases not matched to a gene; V was cut back by 5 bases and J by 9 bases. The CDR3 is 14 amino acids. CDR3 nucleotides: TGTGCCAGCAGCGACAGGGAATCTGGGGGCACCATATATTTT. Translation gives CASSDRESGGTIYF.

The chain links TRBV3-1 (or the pseudogene TRBV3-2) to TRBJ1-1; no clear D. V shed 8 bases and J shed 1 base, with 11 bases lying between them. The CDR3 contains 13 residues. Germline CDR1 and CDR2: LGHDT and YNNKEL (reference sequence). As DNA, the CDR3 is TGTGCCAGCGCCCACCGACAGAACACTGAAGCTTTCTTT. Its protein is CASAHRQNTEAFF.

V gene TRBV7-6 combines with J gene TRBJ2-7; perhaps TRBD2 as D (5 bases). Between the trimmed V and J ends, which lost 5 bases and 10 bases, there was a span of 27 bases. Germline assignment: CDR1 SGHVS and CDR2 FNYEAQ. The CDR3 is 16 amino acids. The CDR3 DNA follows: TGTGCCAGCAGCCACTCTGGACTGGTTGGGAGTAATTCTCAGTACTTC. Its translation is CASSHSGLVGSNSQYF.

In its sample, this clone was seen once. The chain has TRBV6-2 or TRBV6-3 and TRBJ1-5; D gene uncertain. Germline V gene data show CDR1 as MNHEY and CDR2 as SVGEGT. This CDR3 has 13 residues. The ends were cut back, 2 bases at V and 9 bases at J, with 11 bases in the middle. The CDR3 DNA reads as TGTGCCAGCAGTTACCAGGTACCCGGGCCCCAGCATTTT. This codes for CASSYQVPGPQHF.